This T cell receptor beta chain was identified during a study of blood T cell repertoires in COVID-19. Study-wide background: Spain, Italy and the United States supplied samples that represented acute and convalescent COVID-19. Nucleic acid was either cDNA or gDNA, and it came from T cells, B-cell-depleted T cells, or PBMCs.

Trimming stripped 5 bases from V and 10 bases from J, with 20 bases between. Germline CDR1 KGHSH, CDR2 LQKENI. This CDR3 has 15 amino acids. In the source study's methods: Reference gene primer amplification in the assay estimated nucleated cell counts. Produced via immunoSEQ multiplex PCR; TCRdb's table is partial and in-frame only. D and trimming were read from the DNA, whereas the V and J calls and clone size are those reported in that table. The sample holds about 220,000 clones, about 88% seen once. The sample comprised peripheral blood. This TCR came from a man in his forties or fifties with acute or convalescent COVID-19. This chain joins TRBV18 and TRBJ1-4; D is undetermined. CDR3 protein: CASSDGSREFGKLFF. CDR3 DNA: TGTGCCAGCTCAGATGGGTCGAGGGAATTCGGAAAACTGTTTTTT.